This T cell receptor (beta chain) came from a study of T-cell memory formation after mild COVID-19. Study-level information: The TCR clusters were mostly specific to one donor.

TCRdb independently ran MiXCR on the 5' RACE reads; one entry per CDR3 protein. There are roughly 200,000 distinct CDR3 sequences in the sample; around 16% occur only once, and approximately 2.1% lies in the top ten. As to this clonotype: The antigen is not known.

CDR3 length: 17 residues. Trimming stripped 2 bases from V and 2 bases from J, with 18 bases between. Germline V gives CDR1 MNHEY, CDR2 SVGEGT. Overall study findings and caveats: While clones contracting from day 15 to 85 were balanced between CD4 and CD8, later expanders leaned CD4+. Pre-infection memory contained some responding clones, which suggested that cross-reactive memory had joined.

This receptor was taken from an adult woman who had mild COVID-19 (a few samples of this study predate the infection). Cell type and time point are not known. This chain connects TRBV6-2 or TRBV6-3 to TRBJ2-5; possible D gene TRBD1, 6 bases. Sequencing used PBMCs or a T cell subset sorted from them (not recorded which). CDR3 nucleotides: TGTGCCAGCAGTTACGGGGGCCTCAGTGGGTGGCAAGAGACCCAGTACTTC. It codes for CASSYGGLSGWQETQYF.